The 32 T cell receptor beta chains listed next were all sequenced from one sample in a study of memory CD4+ T cells and cytomegalovirus serostatus. Single viable CD3+CD4+CD8-CD45RO+ cells were sorted as the memory CD4+ T cells. This table comes from immunoSEQ multiplex PCR, and its TCRdb copy is limited to in-frame clones, with some not included. This sample has fewer than 90,000 clones; around 80% occur once, and the top ten carry approximately 2.4%. Sequencing input: memory CD4+ T cells from blood. The source is an adult in good health and CMV-seropositive.

The chain carries TRBV27 and TRBJ2-7; D is perhaps TRBD1 or TRBD2 (6 bases each). CDR1 is MNHEY and CDR2 is SMNVEV in the germline V gene (reference sequence). V was shortened by 2 bases and J by 2 bases, with 10 bases between the two germline ends. The CDR3 runs 14 residues. The CDR3 reads CASSLRGEPYEQYF. The CDR3, as DNA: TGTGCCAGCAGTTTAAGGGGGGAACCCTACGAGCAGTACTTC.

This clone was counted a few times. The V gene is TRBV5-6, the J gene TRBJ1-6; 10 bases line up with TRBD1. CDR1 is SGHDT and CDR2 is YYEEEE in the germline V gene. The J segment lost 8 bases and the V segment lost 2 bases, leaving 4 bases of the junction unmatched. The CDR3 consists of 15 residues. CDR3 amino acids: CASSLLTGGYSPLHF. In DNA, the CDR3 is TGTGCCAGCAGCTTATTGACAGGGGGCTATTCACCCCTCCACTTT.

The rearrangement joins TRBV6-4 to TRBJ2-7; 9 bases align to TRBD1. The V segment lost 0 bases and the J segment 3 bases; nucleotides outside the gene matches: 9. Germline CDR1 is MRHNA and CDR2 is SNTAGT. This CDR3 spans 17 amino acids. The DNA of the CDR3 is TGTGCCAGCAGTGACTCGATTCAGGGACAGGGAAACTACGAGCAGTACGTC. Translating it yields CASSDSIQGQGNYEQYV.

In DNA form, the CDR3 reads TGCGCCAGCAGCTTGTCGACTAGCGCGGCCGGGGAGCTGTTTTTT. It encodes CASSLSTSAAGELFF. This chain connects TRBV5-1 to TRBJ2-2; 8 positions match TRBD2. The length of the CDR3 is 15 residues. V gave up 1 base and J gave up 6 bases; unmatched junction bases: 5. Germline lookup yields CDR1 SGHRS and CDR2 YFSETQ.

The chain has TRBV2 and TRBJ2-3; D call uncertain. The CDR3 is 11 residues long. Germline CDR1 reads SNHLY; CDR2 reads FYNNEI. V lost 7 bases and J lost 6, with 8 bases in between. As DNA, the CDR3 is TGTGCCAGCAAGATAGAGGATACGCAGTATTTT. Translation gives CASKIEDTQYF.

This clone was counted only a few times. Relative to the germline gene, one junction end is altered; a read error may explain this. The rearrangement uses TRBV19 and TRBJ1-4, with 7 positions matching TRBD1. The CDR3 is 12 residues long. Germline assignment: CDR1 LNHDA and CDR2 SQIVND (reference sequence). CDR3 coding DNA: TGTGCCAGTAGCCCACGGGGAGGGGGCGAGACTTTT. It translates to CASSPRGGGETF.

The V gene is TRBV28, the J gene TRBJ2-1; D gene uncertain. The CDR3 consists of 14 residues. The V and J ends lost 2 bases and 1 base respectively, with 6 bases between them. Germline CDR1 reads MDHEN; CDR2 reads SYDVKM. The CDR3 region has the DNA TGTGCCAGCAGTTTAATCCAATCCTACAATGAGCAGTTCTTC. Residues: CASSLIQSYNEQFF.

The DNA of the CDR3 is TGTGCCACCAGCAGAGACTGGGGACTGCGGTTCTCTGGAAACACCATATATTTT. Protein sequence: CATSRDWGLRFSGNTIYF. The rearrangement joins TRBV15 to TRBJ1-3; the D gene is possibly TRBD1 (5 bases). The CDR3 has 18 amino acids. Trimming pared 0 bases from V and 0 bases from J, leaving 15 bases between. CDR1 is LNHNV, CDR2 YYDKDF, per germline (reference sequence).

This clone was counted ten times or more. The chain is built from TRBV14 and TRBJ2-7; D is perhaps TRBD1 or TRBD2 (5 bases each). CDR3 length: 14 residues. Germline V lookup: CDR1 SGHDN, CDR2 FVKESK. V lost 3 bases and J 2 bases, leaving 11 bases between the germline ends. The CDR3, as DNA: TGTGCCAGCAGCCAGGGGACGCTTCCCTACGAGCAGTACTTC. It is translated as CASSQGTLPYEQYF.

A few counts support this clone. This chain links TRBV19 with TRBJ1-1; D ambiguous. The CDR3 is 14 amino acids. Germline assignment: CDR1 LNHDA and CDR2 SQIVND (reference sequence). Trimming removed 5 bases from V and 6 bases from J, with 16 bases in between. CDR3 DNA sequence: TGTGCCAGTAGTTTTGGCGCCGAATACCCTGAAGCTTTCTTT. It encodes CASSFGAEYPEAFF.

The chain combines TRBV9 with TRBJ2-2; a weak D match, TRBD2 (5 bases). V was cut by 5 bases and J by 6 bases, with 11 bases left in between. Germline CDR1 reads SGDLS; CDR2 reads YYNGEE. The CDR3 runs to 13 residues. The CDR3 region is CASRPTSSGELFF. The CDR3 DNA reads as TGTGCCAGCAGACCCACTAGTTCCGGGGAGCTGTTTTTT.

The DNA of the CDR3 is TGTGCCAGCTCACCCCCACAGCTTCCCGGGACCCCCTCCGAGCAGTACGTC. This sequence encodes CASSPPQLPGTPSEQYV. The chain has TRBV18 and TRBJ2-7, with D perhaps TRBD1 or TRBD2 (5 bases each). The CDR3 runs 17 residues. With 3 bases removed from V and 6 bases from J, the gap between germline ends came to 24 bases. Looked up from germline, CDR1 is KGHSH and CDR2 is LQKENI.

The chain recombines TRBV5-6 with TRBJ1-5, with 8 nucleotides matching TRBD1. The CDR3 has 17 residues. With 1 base clipped from V and 0 bases from J, the junction kept 6 bases outside the gene matches. Germline CDR1 SGHDT, CDR2 YYEEEE. CDR3 residues: CASSLKQGVYSNQPQHF. The CDR3 DNA follows: TGTGCCAGCAGCTTGAAACAGGGGGTTTATAGCAATCAGCCCCAGCATTTT.

V gene TRBV10-3 combines with J gene TRBJ2-7; 14 nucleotides match TRBD2. CDR3 size: 18 residues. Looked up from germline, CDR1 is ENHRY and CDR2 is SYGVKD. V gave up 0 bases and J gave up 3 bases; unmatched junction bases: 7. The CDR3 region has the DNA TGTGCCATCAGTGAGTCGACTAGCGGGGGGGCCGGAGGCTACGAGCAGTACTTC. The encoded protein is CAISESTSGGAGGYEQYF.

V is TRBV28 and J is TRBJ2-3, with TRBD1 as a possible D gene (6 bases). The CDR3 extends over 17 amino acids. Germline V lookup: CDR1 MDHEN, CDR2 SYDVKM. The germline V and J ends were trimmed by 5 bases and 0 bases, with 18 bases remaining between them. CDR3 sequence: CASSAPRGSSSTDTQYF. The DNA of the CDR3 is TGTGCCAGCAGTGCCCCGAGGGGGTCCTCTAGCACAGATACGCAGTATTTT.

This clone has just a few counts. The chain couples TRBV13 to TRBJ1-5; D gene ambiguous. The V and J ends lost 5 bases and 3 bases respectively, with 5 bases between them. The CDR3 extends over 12 amino acids. Germline CDR1 and CDR2: PRHDT and FYEKMQ (reference sequence). In DNA, the CDR3 is TGTGCCAGCAGCGGGGTCAATCAGCCCCAGCATTTT. It codes for CASSGVNQPQHF.

This clone was seen more than once but under ten times. The chain recombines TRBV18 with TRBJ2-2; D possibly corresponds to TRBD1 (6 bases). V lost 1 base, J lost 6 bases, and 6 bases lay in between. This CDR3 is built from 13 residues. Germline V lookup: CDR1 KGHSH, CDR2 LQKENI. CDR3 bases: TGTGCCAGCTCACCACAGGGGGCCGGGGAGCTGTTTTTT. Protein sequence: CASSPQGAGELFF.

The V call is TRBV4-3, the J call TRBJ2-2; 10 bases fit TRBD1. The J segment lost 6 bases and the V segment lost 3 bases, leaving 10 bases of the junction unmatched. The CDR3 sequence is 17 residues long. Germline values: CDR1 LGHNA, CDR2 YSLEER. As DNA, the CDR3 is TGCGCCAGCAGCCAGGACGACAGGGGGCATACGGCCGGGGAGCTGTTTTTT. It encodes CASSQDDRGHTAGELFF.

The chain uses TRBV2 and TRBJ1-6; D gene unclear. The CDR3 extends over 13 amino acids. V was pared by 7 bases and J by 7 bases, with 11 bases between. Looked up from germline, CDR1 is SNHLY and CDR2 is FYNNEI. The DNA of the CDR3 is TGTGCCAGCACCGCAGACCCGAATTCACCCCTCCACTTT. Its protein product is CASTADPNSPLHF. Combining the CDR3 with reference TRBV2 and TRBJ1-6 gives the whole variable domain EPEVTQTPSHQVTQMGQEVILRCVPISNHLYFYWYRQILGQKVEFLVSFYNNEISEKSEIFDDQFSVERPDGSNFTLKIRSTKLEDSAMYFCASTADPNSPLHFGNGTRLTVT.

This clone was detected only a few times. The chain couples TRBV30 to TRBJ2-7; 11 bases match TRBD1. There are 15 residues in the CDR3. V dropped 1 base and J dropped 3; count of bases not matched to a gene: 5. Germline V gene lookup returns CDR1 GTSNPN and CDR2 SVGIG (reference sequence). CDR3 bases: TGTGCCTGGAGTGGGAAAGGGACAGGGGGCTACGAGCAGTACGTC. As protein: CAWSGKGTGGYEQYV.

The V and J genes are TRBV7-2 and TRBJ1-4; 11 positions match TRBD1. The CDR3 consists of 18 residues. CDR1 is SGHTA, CDR2 FQGNSA, per germline. V was pared by 4 bases and J by 0 bases, with 7 bases of the junction left unmatched. CDR3 coding DNA: TGTGCCAGCAGCTGGTCACCGGGACAGGGGGCAACTAATGAAAAACTGTTTTTT. Translated, it gives CASSWSPGQGATNEKLFF.

This clone was counted a single time. The chain employs TRBV5-1 and TRBJ1-2; TRBD1 matches at 7 bases. The CDR3 totals 14 residues. Trimming at V came to 3 bases and at J to 8 bases, leaving 10 bases not matched to a gene. Germline values: CDR1 SGHRS, CDR2 YFSETQ. DNA of the CDR3: TGCGCCAGCAGCTGGGGGGACAGTACGACCGGCTACACCTTC. It is translated as CASSWGDSTTGYTF. Based on the CDR3 plus reference TRBV5-1 and TRBJ1-2, the full variable domain is KAGVTQTPRYLIKTRGQQVTLSCSPISGHRSVSWYQQTPGQGLQFLFEYFSETQRNKGNFPGRFSGRQFSNSRSEMNVSTLELGDSALYLCASSWGDSTTGYTFGSGTRLTVV.

This chain links TRBV5-4 with TRBJ1-5; 7 bases are a match to TRBD1. V lost 4 bases, J lost 0 bases, and 7 bases stayed unmatched. CDR3 length: 16 residues. Germline CDR1 reads SGHNT; CDR2 reads YYREEE (reference sequence). CDR3 in amino acids: CASSRGQVHSNQPQHF. The CDR3, as DNA: TGTGCCAGCAGCCGCGGACAGGTCCATAGCAATCAGCCCCAGCATTTT.

The chain is built from TRBV4-2 and TRBJ1-1; no clear D. The germline gives CDR1 LGHNA, CDR2 YNFKEQ. V was shortened by 7 bases and J by 4 bases, with 16 bases between the two germline ends. The CDR3 is 14 amino acids. CDR3 DNA: TGTGCCAGCACCCTCTTTCGGGGATCCACTGAAGCTTTCTTT. This codes for CASTLFRGSTEAFF.

This rearrangement joins TRBV29-1 to TRBJ2-7; TRBD1 might be the D (6 bases). V was cut by 3 bases and J by 0 bases, with 6 bases left in between. The CDR3 has 12 amino acids. Germline lookup yields CDR1 SQVTM and CDR2 ANQGSEA. The CDR3 loop is CSVDRGSYEQYF. DNA for the CDR3: TGCAGCGTTGACAGGGGCTCCTACGAGCAGTACTTC.

The chain joins TRBV7-2 to TRBJ1-1; no firm D call. This CDR3 has 13 amino acids. Germline V gives CDR1 SGHTA, CDR2 FQGNSA. V shed 3 bases and J shed 1 base, with 6 bases lying between them. This CDR3 is CASSLEQNTEAFF. CDR3 bases: TGTGCCAGCAGCTTGGAACAGAACACTGAAGCTTTCTTT.

The chain joins TRBV5-8 to TRBJ1-6, with 7 bases aligning to TRBD1. The junction had 13 bases not matched to a gene; V was cut back by 4 bases and J by 12 bases. Germline assignment: CDR1 SGHTS and CDR2 YDEGEE. This CDR3 region has 15 residues. The CDR3 region is CASSTQAGTAKPLHF. CDR3 DNA sequence: TGTGCCAGCAGCACCCAAGCCGGGACAGCGAAACCCCTCCACTTT.

The table lists this clone with a count of one. This rearrangement joins TRBV7-8 to TRBJ2-2; 8 nucleotides agree with TRBD1. This CDR3 has 16 residues. J lost 0 bases, V lost 5 bases, and 5 bases had no gene match. CDR1 SGHVS and CDR2 FQNEAQ come from the germline V gene. CDR3 loop: CASSLVQGANTGELFF. The DNA of the CDR3 is TGTGCCAGCAGCCTCGTACAGGGGGCGAACACCGGGGAGCTGTTTTTT.

This clone was seen just once. This chain uses TRBV4-3 with TRBJ2-3; 9 bases match TRBD1. V shed 0 bases and J 2 bases; nucleotides not matched to a gene: 3. CDR3 size: 16 residues. Germline-derived CDR1 and CDR2 are LGHNA and YSLEER. For the CDR3, the DNA is TGCGCCAGCAGCCAAGAGAACAGGGGGCCCACAGATACGCAGTATTTT. Its translation is CASSQENRGPTDTQYF.

This sequence joins TRBV21-1 and TRBJ2-7; the table assigns TRBD1, which was not confirmed against the DNA. TRBV21-1 has pseudogene status. The CDR3 is 16 residues long. The CDR3 DNA reads as TGTGCCTCGCAGGTCGTTGCGGACAGGGGGTGTGGCGAGCAGTACTTC. As protein: CASQVVADRGCGEQYF.

The DNA for the CDR3 is TGTGCCAGCAGCCCGTGGGACAGACGGGGAGGCTACACCTTC. Translation: CASSPWDRRGGYTF. The gene calls are TRBV7-9 and TRBJ1-2; 7 bases map to TRBD1. Losses at the gene ends were 5 bases for V and 8 bases for J; bases not matched to a gene: 11. Germline V gene sequence: CDR1 SEHNR, CDR2 FQNEAQ (reference sequence). The CDR3 has 14 residues.

CDR3 DNA: TGTGCCAGCAGCCCCCCGACAGGGAACAATCAGCCCCAGCATTTT. This translates into CASSPPTGNNQPQHF. V usage is TRBV28 and J usage is TRBJ1-5; TRBD1 matches at 7 bases. Trimming at V came to 6 bases and at J to 3 bases, leaving 8 bases not matched to a gene. Germline V gene data show CDR1 as MDHEN and CDR2 as SYDVKM. This CDR3 comprises 15 residues. Based on the CDR3 plus reference TRBV28 and TRBJ1-5, the full variable domain is DVKVTQSSRYLVKRTGEKVFLECVQDMDHENMFWYRQDPGLGLRLIYFSYDVKMKEKGDIPEGYSVSREKKERFSLILESASTNQTSMYLCASSPPTGNNQPQHFGDGTRLSIL.